The rows below give T cell receptor beta chains drawn from one sample of a study of identical twins. TCRdb analysed the 5' RACE reads with MiXCR anew, one entry per CDR3 protein. In the table there are approximately 500,000 distinct CDR3 sequences, 24% of which are singletons. Separately, the same data were catalogued under a study of T cells expressing NK-cell markers.

The sample taken for sequencing was CD4+ T cells sorted from blood. These receptors all stem from a woman between 18 and 29 years old in good health. Each CDR3 is given without its conserved first and last residue. Each record gives: J gene, V gene, CDR3 protein.

>TRBJ2-7|TRBV20-1
SAHPGSSYEQY
>TRBJ2-1|TRBV7-8
ASSTGLAGLAEQF
>TRBJ2-1|TRBV11-2
ASSFGGAYNEQF
>TRBJ2-2|TRBV7-2
ASSLEQGTGELF
>TRBJ1-6|TRBV20-1
SARGTFNSPLH
>TRBJ2-1|TRBV20-1
SASPPGLINNEQF
>TRBJ2-3|TRBV7-3
ASSPYGTTYAAQY
>TRBJ2-5|TRBV12-3/TRBV12-4
ASGTSRQETQY
>TRBJ2-5|TRBV5-4
ASYRDRGETQY
>TRBJ2-7|TRBV7-8
ASSLAGGWALYEQY
>TRBJ1-2|TRBV7-8
ASSASNYGYT
>TRBJ2-5|TRBV7-9
ASSLGVSGGLETQY
>TRBJ2-7|TRBV28
ASSRSGISYEQY
>TRBJ2-2|TRBV10-3
AISAWTATSETGELF
>TRBJ2-4|TRBV5-5
ASSSSGTDNIQY
>TRBJ2-1|TRBV20-1
SASSEERF
>TRBJ2-2|TRBV5-1
ASSSRTGGGGELF
>TRBJ2-3|TRBV20-1
SALAENTDTQY
>TRBJ2-2|TRBV12-3/TRBV12-4
ASRRTGQGDTGELF
>TRBJ1-2|TRBV20-1
SAAGVRSYGYT
>TRBJ2-7|TRBV7-2
ASSLETSAAYEQY
>TRBJ2-6|TRBV15
ATSRALSGANVLT
>TRBJ2-1|TRBV5-1
ASSAGLANEQF
>TRBJ2-2|TRBV20-1
SASRGSGGAGTGELF
>TRBJ2-5|TRBV7-9
ASSAPDRGETQY
>TRBJ1-2|TRBV12-3/TRBV12-4
ATTGGFLGYGYT
>TRBJ2-4|TRBV10-3
AISELSTGGAKNIQY
>TRBJ1-5|TRBV3-1
ASSPRGPPQH
>TRBJ2-7|TRBV12-3/TRBV12-4
ASSLLSYEQY
>TRBJ2-7|TRBV7-2
ASSFSGSGYEQY
>TRBJ1-1|TRBV2
ASSVTLNTEAF
>TRBJ2-7|TRBV3-1
ASSQLGQGENEQY
>TRBJ2-3|TRBV7-9
ASSLIAGASTDTQY
>TRBJ2-1|TRBV20-1
SARDRAGGFDEQF
>TRBJ1-1|TRBV2
ASGDPNTEAF
>TRBJ2-6|TRBV10-3
AIRPSGANVLT
>TRBJ2-3|TRBV7-2
ASSIAGSGTDTQY
>TRBJ2-3|TRBV20-1
SALKADTQY
>TRBJ2-5|TRBV7-2
ASSTWGPSI
>TRBJ2-3|TRBV20-1
SATPGLAGTTDTQY
>TRBJ1-4|TRBV6-2/TRBV6-3
ASSSTGGLKEKLF
>TRBJ2-7|TRBV3-1
ASSLSLRLAVYEQY
>TRBJ1-1|TRBV20-1
SAAGVGTEAF
>TRBJ1-2|TRBV9
ASSVHSEMNYGYT
>TRBJ2-7|TRBV10-2
ASRGPGLAGNEQY
>TRBJ1-6|TRBV11-2
ASSSLRDDHSPLH
>TRBJ1-5|TRBV20-1
SAVPGQGNQPQH
>TRBJ1-2|TRBV5-6
ASSGISVYGYT
>TRBJ2-7|TRBV19
ASSRLGQGHYEQY
>TRBJ2-1|TRBV20-1
SALSSSGRRYNEQF
>TRBJ2-2|TRBV2
ASSERGFGELF
>TRBJ2-7|TRBV20-1
SATFRGTHSYEQY
>TRBJ1-1|TRBV20-1
SAKAVITEAF
>TRBJ1-2|TRBV27
ASRPTGGAGGYT